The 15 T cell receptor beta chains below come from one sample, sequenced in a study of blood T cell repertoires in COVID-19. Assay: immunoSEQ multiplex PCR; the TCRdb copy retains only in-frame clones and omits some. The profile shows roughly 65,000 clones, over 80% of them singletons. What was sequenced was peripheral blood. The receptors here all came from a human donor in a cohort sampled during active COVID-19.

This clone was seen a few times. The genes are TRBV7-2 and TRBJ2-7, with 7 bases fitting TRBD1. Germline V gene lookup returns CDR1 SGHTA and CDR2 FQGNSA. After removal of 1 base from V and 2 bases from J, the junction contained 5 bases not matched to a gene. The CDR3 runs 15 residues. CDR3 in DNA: TGTGCCAGCAGCTTAGTGGGGACAGAAACCTACGAGCAGTACTTC. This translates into CASSLVGTETYEQYF.

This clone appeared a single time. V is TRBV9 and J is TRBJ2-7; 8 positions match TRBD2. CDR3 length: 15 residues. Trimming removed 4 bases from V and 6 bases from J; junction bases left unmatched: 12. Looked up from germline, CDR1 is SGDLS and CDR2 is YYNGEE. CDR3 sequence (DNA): TGTGCCAGCAGCCCACGCGGGACTAGTGGGACCGAGCAGTACTTC. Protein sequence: CASSPRGTSGTEQYF.

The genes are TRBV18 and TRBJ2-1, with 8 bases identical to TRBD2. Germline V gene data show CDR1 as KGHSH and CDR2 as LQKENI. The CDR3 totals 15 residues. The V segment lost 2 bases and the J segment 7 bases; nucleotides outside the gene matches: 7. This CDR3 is CASSPAAGGQNEQFF. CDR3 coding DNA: TGTGCCAGCTCACCAGCGGCGGGGGGTCAGAATGAGCAGTTCTTC. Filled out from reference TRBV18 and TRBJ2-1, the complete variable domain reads NAGVMQNPRHLVRRRGQEARLRCSPMKGHSHVYWYRQLPEEGLKFMVYLQKENIIDESGMPKERFSAEFPKEGPSILRIQQVVRGDSAAYFCASSPAAGGQNEQFFGPGTRLTVL.

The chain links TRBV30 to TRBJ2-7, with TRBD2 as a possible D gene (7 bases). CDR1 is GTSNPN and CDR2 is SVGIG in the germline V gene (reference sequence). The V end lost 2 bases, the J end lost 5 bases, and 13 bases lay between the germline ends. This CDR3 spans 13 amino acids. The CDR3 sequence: CAWSPGGPNEQYF. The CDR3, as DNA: TGTGCCTGGAGTCCCGGGGGGCCAAACGAGCAGTACTTC. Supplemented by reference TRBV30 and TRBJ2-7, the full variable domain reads SQTIHQWPATLVQPVGSPLSLECTVEGTSNPNLYWYRQAAGRGLQLLFYSVGIGQISSEVPQNLSASRPQDRQFILSSKKLLLSDSGFYLCAWSPGGPNEQYFGPGTRLTVT.

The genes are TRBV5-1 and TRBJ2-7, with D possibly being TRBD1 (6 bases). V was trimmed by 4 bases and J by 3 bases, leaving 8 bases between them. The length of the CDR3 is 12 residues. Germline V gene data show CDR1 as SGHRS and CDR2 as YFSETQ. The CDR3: CASSLQGYEQYF. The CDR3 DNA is TGCGCCAGCAGCCTACAGGGCTACGAGCAGTACTTC. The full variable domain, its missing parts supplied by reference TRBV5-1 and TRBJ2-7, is KAGVTQTPRYLIKTRGQQVTLSCSPISGHRSVSWYQQTPGQGLQFLFEYFSETQRNKGNFPGRFSGRQFSNSRSEMNVSTLELGDSALYLCASSLQGYEQYFGPGTRLTVT.

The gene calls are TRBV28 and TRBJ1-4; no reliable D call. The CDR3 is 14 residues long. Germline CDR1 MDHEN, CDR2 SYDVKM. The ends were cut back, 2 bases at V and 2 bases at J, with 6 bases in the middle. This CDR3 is CASSLPQTNEKLFF. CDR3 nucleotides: TGTGCCAGCAGTTTACCCCAGACTAATGAAAAACTGTTTTTT.

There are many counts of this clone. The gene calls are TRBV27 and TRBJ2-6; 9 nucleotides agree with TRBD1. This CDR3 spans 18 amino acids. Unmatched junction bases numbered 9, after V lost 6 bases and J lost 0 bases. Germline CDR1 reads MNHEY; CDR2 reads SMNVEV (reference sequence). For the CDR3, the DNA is TGTGCCAGCAGCCCAAGGGCGGGACAGGGCTCTGGGGCCAACGTCCTGACTTTC. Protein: CASSPRAGQGSGANVLTF.

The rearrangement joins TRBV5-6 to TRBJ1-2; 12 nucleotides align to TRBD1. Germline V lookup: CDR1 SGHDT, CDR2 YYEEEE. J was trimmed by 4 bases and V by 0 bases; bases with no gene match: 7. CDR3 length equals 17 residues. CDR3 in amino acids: CASSLAGTGGSGYGYTF. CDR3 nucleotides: TGTGCCAGCAGCTTGGCCGGGACAGGGGGCTCTGGCTATGGCTACACCTTC.

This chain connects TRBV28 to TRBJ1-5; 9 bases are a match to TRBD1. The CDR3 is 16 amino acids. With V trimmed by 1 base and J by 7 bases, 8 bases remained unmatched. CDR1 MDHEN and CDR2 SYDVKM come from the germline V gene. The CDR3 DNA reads TGTGCCAGCAGTTTATCTCGAACAGGGGGCAGACAGCCCCAGCATTTT. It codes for CASSLSRTGGRQPQHF.

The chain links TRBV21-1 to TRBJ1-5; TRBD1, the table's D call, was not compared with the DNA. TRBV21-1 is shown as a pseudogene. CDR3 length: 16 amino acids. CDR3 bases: TGTGCCAGCAGCAAAGACAGGGAACGCCTCAATCAGCCCCAGCATTTT. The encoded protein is CASSKDRERLNQPQHF.

The CDR3 spells CASSLRAGSSYEQYF. The CDR3 nucleotides are TGTGCCAGCAGCTTGCGTGCGGGGAGCTCCTACGAGCAGTACTTC. This rearrangement joins TRBV5-5 to TRBJ2-7, with a possible D match to TRBD2 (6 bases). This CDR3 has 15 residues. Trimming removed 1 base from V and 0 bases from J, with 11 bases in between. Germline CDR1 SGHKS, CDR2 YYEKEE (reference sequence).

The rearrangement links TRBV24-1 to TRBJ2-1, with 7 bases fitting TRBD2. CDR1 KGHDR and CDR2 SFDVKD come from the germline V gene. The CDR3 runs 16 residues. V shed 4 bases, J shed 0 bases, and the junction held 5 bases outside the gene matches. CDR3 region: CATSDPRGSSYNEQFF. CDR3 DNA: TGTGCCACCAGTGACCCGCGGGGGAGCTCCTACAATGAGCAGTTCTTC.

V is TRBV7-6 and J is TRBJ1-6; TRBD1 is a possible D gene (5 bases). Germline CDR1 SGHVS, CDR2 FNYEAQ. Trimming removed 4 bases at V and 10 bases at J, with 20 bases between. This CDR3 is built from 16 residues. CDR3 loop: CASSSRQGWLGSPLHF. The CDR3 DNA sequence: TGTGCCAGCAGCTCCCGGCAGGGCTGGCTCGGGTCACCCCTCCACTTT.

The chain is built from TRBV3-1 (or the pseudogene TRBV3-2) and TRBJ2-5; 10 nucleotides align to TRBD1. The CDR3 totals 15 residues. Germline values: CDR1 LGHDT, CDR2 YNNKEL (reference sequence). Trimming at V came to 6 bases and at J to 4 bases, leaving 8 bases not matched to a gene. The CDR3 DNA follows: TGTGCCAGCAGGTTCGACAGGGGGCGCACAGAGACCCAGTACTTC. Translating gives CASRFDRGRTETQYF.

The CDR3 DNA reads as TGTGCCAGCAGCCCCCGGGAGGATAACTATGGCTACACCTTC. Protein sequence: CASSPREDNYGYTF. V usage is TRBV7-8 and J usage is TRBJ1-2; unclear D gene. Trimming stripped 5 bases from V and 1 base from J, with 11 bases between. The CDR3 has 14 residues. CDR1 is SGHVS and CDR2 is FQNEAQ in the germline V gene.